In this sample, the clone carrying this T cell receptor beta chain turned up many times. What it binds is not known. Methods described previously were used for bulk TCR libraries, and listed TCR primers were applied. TCRdb redid the calling of the PCR reads with MiXCR, one entry per CDR3 protein. The repertoire consists of about 630,000 distinct CDR3 sequences, with around 25% occurring once and the leading ten covering about 0.84%. Per germline, CDR1 MDHEN and CDR2 SYDVKM. The CDR3 consists of 15 residues. V dropped 3 bases and J dropped 1 base, with 12 bases sitting between them. These data are taken from a study of molecular identifiers for immune sequencing clone quantification. Naive CD8 libraries came from roughly 20,000 to 1,000,000 sorted cells with 10%, 30% or 50% RNA. Study findings and constraints: Among under 1.1 million naive cells, spiked Jurkat TCR RNA from a single cell was reportedly detectable. Shared barcodes on identical TCR molecules could underestimate the sizes of highly expanded clones.

The chain combines TRBV28 with TRBJ1-1, with no clear D. The sequencing input was naive CD8+ T cells from blood, with Jurkat cell RNA spiked in. This sample's subset: FACS-sorted CD8+CD4-CCR7+CD45RA+ naive T cells. The sequence was obtained from a human donor in good health. Some libraries in this study had Jurkat cell RNA spiked in. CDR3 in DNA: TGTGCCAGCAGTTTCTCGGCAGGTCGGAACACTGAAGCTTTCTTT. This sequence encodes CASSFSAGRNTEAFF.